This is a list of T cell receptor beta chains from one sample in a study of blood T cells in healthy people across ages. TCRdb analysed the 5' RACE reads with MiXCR anew, one entry per CDR3 protein. The table includes roughly 900,000 distinct CDR3 sequences, about 44% detected once. Sequencing was done on a sample of blood. These receptors all come from a man younger than 40 in good health. Each CDR3 is given with its conserved first and last residue. The D gene is left open where the match is weak. Size tells how often a clone was seen (once, few, many) or the class of an expanded clone, and some rows leave it out.

TRBV7-9,-,TRBJ2-1,-,TGTGCCAGCAGCTTGGAGACCTTCGGGAATGAGCAGTTCTTC,CASSLETFGNEQFF
TRBV6-2/TRBV6-3,few,TRBJ2-1,-,TGTGCCAGCAAGGACACCTCCTACAATGAGCAGTTCTTC,CASKDTSYNEQFF
TRBV4-2,-,TRBJ2-3,-,TGTGCCAGCAGCCAAGACAAGGTGGGGCCAGATACGCAGTATTTT,CASSQDKVGPDTQYF
TRBV28,-,TRBJ1-1,TRBD1,TGTGCCAGCAGTTCCGGACAGGGGGGGGAAGCTTTCTTT,CASSSGQGGEAFF
TRBV6-2/TRBV6-3,-,TRBJ1-5,-,TGTGCCAGCAAGTCGACAGGCAAGTCGGGTCAGCCCCAGCATTTT,CASKSTGKSGQPQHF
TRBV30,-,TRBJ2-6,TRBD1,TGTGCCTGGAACCCCGGGACAGGGATGTCTGGGGCCAACGTCCTGACTTTC,CAWNPGTGMSGANVLTF
TRBV29-1,few,TRBJ1-5,-,TGCAGCGTTAATACAGGGTCGACCCAGCATTTT,CSVNTGSTQHF
TRBV5-1,-,TRBJ2-5,-,TGCGCCAGCAGCTTGGCTGTCCCCGAGGAGACCCAGTACTTC,CASSLAVPEETQYF
TRBV4-1,-,TRBJ2-1,-,TGCGCCAGCAGCCAAGAGGGGCGGATAAAAACCTACGATGAGCAGTTCTTC,CASSQEGRIKTYDEQFF
TRBV29-1,-,TRBJ2-1,-,TGCAGCGCGAAGCGGTACAATGAGCAGTTCTTC,CSAKRYNEQFF
TRBV27,few,TRBJ2-1,-,TGTGCCGCCCGGCCCTTTGGGGGCATTGAGCAGTTCTTC,CAARPFGGIEQFF
TRBV7-2,-,TRBJ1-2,-,TGTGCCAGCAGCTTAGCGGGGGAAGCTAACTATGGCTACACCTTC,CASSLAGEANYGYTF
TRBV14,-,TRBJ1-6,TRBD1,TGTGCCAGCAGCCAATTAAGACAGGGGAATTCACCCCTCCACTTT,CASSQLRQGNSPLHF
TRBV27,-,TRBJ1-2,-,TGTGCCAGCAGTTTGTCCTCCGCTTCTCTGAACTATGGCTACACCTTC,CASSLSSASLNYGYTF
TRBV10-2,-,TRBJ2-2,TRBD1,TGCGCCAGCAGGCAGGGACAGGGGCACACCGGGGAGCTGTTTTTT,CASRQGQGHTGELFF
TRBV5-1,-,TRBJ2-2,TRBD1,TGCGCCAGCAGCTCGGGACAGGGGCCAGCTACCGGGGAGCTGTTTTTT,CASSSGQGPATGELFF
TRBV27,-,TRBJ2-1,-,TGTGCCATCTCCCCTTCGGGCTCCTACAATGAGCAGTTCTTC,CAISPSGSYNEQFF
TRBV5-6,-,TRBJ1-5,-,TGTGCCAGCAGCTTGTGGTTCCAGGGCGCCCAGCATTTT,CASSLWFQGAQHF
TRBV6-1,few,TRBJ1-2,-,TGTGCCAGCAGTGAAGGCAGCACTAACTATGGCTACACCTTC,CASSEGSTNYGYTF
TRBV2,-,TRBJ2-7,-,TGTGCCAGCAGTGATTTTGGACGGAGCTACGAGCAGTACTTC,CASSDFGRSYEQYF
TRBV21-1,-,TRBJ2-7,-,TGTGCCAGCAGGGTCCGTGGTGTTAGCTCCTACGAGCAGTACTTC,CASRVRGVSSYEQYF
TRBV6-2/TRBV6-3,few,TRBJ2-3,TRBD1,TGTGCCAGCAGTTACCCCGGCAGGGGGCGGAAAGATACGCAGTATTTT,CASSYPGRGRKDTQYF
TRBV6-5,few,TRBJ1-2,-,TGTGCCAGCAGTTACTCGAATACAGGGACTTATGGCTACACCTTC,CASSYSNTGTYGYTF
TRBV11-3,-,TRBJ1-2,-,TGTGCCAGCAGCCTGCCCGGGACCGAATATGGCTACACCTTC,CASSLPGTEYGYTF
TRBV29-1,once,TRBJ2-1,TRBD2,TGCAGCGTGGTAGCGGGGTACCAAACCAATGAGCAGTTCTTC,CSVVAGYQTNEQFF
TRBV10-2,many,TRBJ2-7,-,TGCGCTGGGGGCACCTACGAGCAGTACTTC,CAGGTYEQYF
TRBV3-1,-,TRBJ2-3,-,TGTGCCAGCAGCCAGTCCGGACAGCGCACAGATACGCAGTATTTT,CASSQSGQRTDTQYF
TRBV9,many,TRBJ2-7,-,TGTGCCAGCACCTCCGACGGGGTAGGTTTCGACGAGCAGTACTTC,CASTSDGVGFDEQYF
TRBV4-2,-,TRBJ2-6,-,TGTGCCAGCAGCCAAGATGACAGCTCCTCTGGGGCCAACGTCCTGACTTTC,CASSQDDSSSGANVLTF
TRBV3-1,-,TRBJ2-3,TRBD2,TGTGCCAGCAGCCAAGCCCCTAGCGGGGGGGAGCCAGATACGCAGTATTTT,CASSQAPSGGEPDTQYF
TRBV27,-,TRBJ2-1,TRBD1,TGTGCCAGCAGTCCCTTACAGGGGAGCTCCTACAATGAGCAGTTCTTC,CASSPLQGSSYNEQFF
TRBV28,few,TRBJ1-2,-,TGTGCCAGCCAGGACAGCAGAAGCTATGGCTACACCTTC,CASQDSRSYGYTF
TRBV4-1,once,TRBJ2-2,-,TGCGCCAGCAGCCAAGTAGGTCGGGACACCGGGGAGCTGTTTTTT,CASSQVGRDTGELFF
TRBV10-3,many,TRBJ2-3,-,TGTGCCATCAGTGAGTCGGTCAGGACAGATACGCAGTATTTT,CAISESVRTDTQYF
TRBV20-1,-,TRBJ2-3,-,TGCAGTGCTAGCGGTCGTGGGGACACAGATACGCAGTATTTT,CSASGRGDTDTQYF
TRBV10-3,few,TRBJ2-3,TRBD2,TGTGCCATCGCTAGCGGGGCGACCACAGATACGCAGTATTTT,CAIASGATTDTQYF
TRBV20-1,-,TRBJ2-2,TRBD1,TGCAGTGCTCGATCTTATGACAGGGCAGACACTGGGGAGCTGTTTTTT,CSARSYDRADTGELFF
TRBV6-2/TRBV6-3,-,TRBJ2-1,TRBD1,TGTGCCAGCAGTCCCCAGACAGGGGTGCGCAATGAGCAGTTCTTC,CASSPQTGVRNEQFF